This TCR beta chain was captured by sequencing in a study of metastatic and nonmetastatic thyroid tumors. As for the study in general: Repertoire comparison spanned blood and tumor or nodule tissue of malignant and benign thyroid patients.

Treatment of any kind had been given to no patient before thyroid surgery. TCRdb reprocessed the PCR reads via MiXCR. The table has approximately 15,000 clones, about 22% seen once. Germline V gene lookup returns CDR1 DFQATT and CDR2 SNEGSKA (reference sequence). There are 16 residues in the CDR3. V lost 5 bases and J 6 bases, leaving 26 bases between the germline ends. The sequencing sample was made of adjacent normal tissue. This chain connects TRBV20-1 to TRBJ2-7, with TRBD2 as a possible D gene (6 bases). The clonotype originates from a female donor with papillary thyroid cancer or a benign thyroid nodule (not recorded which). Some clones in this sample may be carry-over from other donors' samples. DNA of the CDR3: TGCAGTGCTTATTCGGGGCCGGGACTGGAGGTTTCCGAGCAGTACTTC. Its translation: CSAYSGPGLEVSEQYF.